This record looks at one T cell receptor beta chain sequence and its context. The antigen is not known. The sample is drawn from a study of cytomegalovirus exposure and HLA in healthy donors. Study-level points and caveats: Across all donors, roughly uniform sequencing depth was an assumption of the presence/absence analyses. Researchers catalogued 160 or so TCR beta chains as cytomegalovirus-associated. Certain indistinguishable V segments, among them TRBV6-2 and TRBV6-3, were excluded.

The CDR3 covers 14 residues. Germline CDR1 SGHRS, CDR2 YFSETQ. The trim removed 4 bases at V and 7 bases at J, leaving 6 bases unmatched. In the PCR, 60 Vbeta and 13 Jbeta primers were used. The repertoire was sequenced with immunoSEQ multiplex PCR; TCRdb's copy has only in-frame clones and lacks some. The sample shows roughly 63,000 clones, approximately 71% of them seen only once. Sample: PBMCs. The chain recombines TRBV5-1 with TRBJ1-3; 9 bases are shared with TRBD1. The sequence was obtained from a woman aged 40 to 55 in good health and CMV-seropositive. As DNA, the CDR3 is TGCGCCAGCAGCCCTGACGGACAGGGGAACACCATATATTTT. As protein: CASSPDGQGNTIYF.